The clone carrying this T cell receptor (beta chain) came up a few times. This specimen comes from a study of cytomegalovirus exposure and HLA in healthy donors. CDR3 length equals 15 residues. V lost 5 bases and J lost 4; bases outside the gene matches: 7. CDR1 and CDR2 (germline): SGHVS, FNYEAQ. The PCR made use of 60 Vbeta and 13 Jbeta primers. Data came from immunoSEQ multiplex PCR; TCRdb stores just in-frame clones and leaves some out. The sample lists 80,000 to 100,000 clones, 60% to 80% occurring once. V is TRBV7-6 and J is TRBJ1-3, with 8 bases lining up with TRBD1. The receptor's source is a female donor in good health and CMV-seronegative. The source material was PBMCs. CDR3 sequence: CASSPGTGLGNTIYF. CDR3 DNA: TGTGCCAGCAGCCCCGGGACAGGACTAGGAAACACCATATATTTT.